The sequence of this T cell receptor (beta chain) was determined in a study of graft-versus-host responses after intestinal transplantation. Study overall: The whole recipient group had anti-thymocyte globulin induction followed by tacrolimus and steroids for two to four years.

Plating combined roughly 200,000 CFSE-labeled responder cells with roughly 200,000 irradiated, violet-dye-labeled stimulator cells. The table came from immunoSEQ multiplex PCR; TCRdb's copy has only in-frame clones and leaves some out. The sample consists of 13,000 to 15,000 clones, 35% of them appearing once. V was clipped by 2 bases and J by 7 bases, with 11 bases between them. Germline V lookup: CDR1 SGHVS, CDR2 FNYEAQ. The length of the CDR3 is 13 residues. Sequences were derived from alloreactive CD8+ T cells from a mixed lymphocyte reaction culture, sampled before intestinal transplant. This sample's subset: CFSE-low proliferating T cells sorted from roughly six-day pre-transplant mixed lymphocyte reaction (GvH or HvG direction). This rearrangement joins TRBV7-6 to TRBJ1-2; D unclear. This sequence was found in a human patient who received an intestinal transplant. In nucleotides, the CDR3 is TGTGCCAGCAGCTTACCCGGTCTTAGTGGCTACACCTTC. It codes for CASSLPGLSGYTF.